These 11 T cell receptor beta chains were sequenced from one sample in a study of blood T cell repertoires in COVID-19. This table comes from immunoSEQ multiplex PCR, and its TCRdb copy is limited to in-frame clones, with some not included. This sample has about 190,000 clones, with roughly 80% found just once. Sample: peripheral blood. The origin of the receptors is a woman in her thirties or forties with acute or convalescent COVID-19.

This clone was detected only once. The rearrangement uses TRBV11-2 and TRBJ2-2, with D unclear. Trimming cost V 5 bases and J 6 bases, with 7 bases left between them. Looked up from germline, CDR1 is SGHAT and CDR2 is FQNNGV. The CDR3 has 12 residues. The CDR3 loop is CASSLQAGELFF. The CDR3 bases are TGTGCCAGCAGCCTCCAGGCCGGGGAGCTGTTTTTT.

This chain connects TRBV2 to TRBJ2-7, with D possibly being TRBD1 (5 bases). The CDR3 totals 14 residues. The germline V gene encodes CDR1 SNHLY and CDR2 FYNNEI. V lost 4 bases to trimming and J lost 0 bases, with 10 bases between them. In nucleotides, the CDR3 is TGTGCCAGCAGTGTGGAAGGGGTCTCCTACGAGCAGTACTTC. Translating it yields CASSVEGVSYEQYF.

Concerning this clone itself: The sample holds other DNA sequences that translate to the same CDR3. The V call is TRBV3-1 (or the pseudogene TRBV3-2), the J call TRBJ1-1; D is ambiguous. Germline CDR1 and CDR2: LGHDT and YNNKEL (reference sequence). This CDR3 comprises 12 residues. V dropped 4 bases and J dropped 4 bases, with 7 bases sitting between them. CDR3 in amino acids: CASSPRGTEAFF. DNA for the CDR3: TGTGCCAGCAGCCCTCGAGGCACTGAAGCTTTCTTT.

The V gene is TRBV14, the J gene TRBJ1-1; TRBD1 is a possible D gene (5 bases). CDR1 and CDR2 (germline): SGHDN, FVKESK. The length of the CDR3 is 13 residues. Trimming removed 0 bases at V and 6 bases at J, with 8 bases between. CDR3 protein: CASSQDQGSEAFF. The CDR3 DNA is TGTGCCAGCAGCCAAGATCAGGGCTCTGAAGCTTTCTTT.

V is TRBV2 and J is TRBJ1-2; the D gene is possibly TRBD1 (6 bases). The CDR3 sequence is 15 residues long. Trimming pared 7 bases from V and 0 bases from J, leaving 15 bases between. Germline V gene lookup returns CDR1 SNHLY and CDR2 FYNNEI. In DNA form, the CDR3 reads TGTGCCAGCAACCTCGACAGGATAGCTAACTATGGCTACACCTTC. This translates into CASNLDRIANYGYTF.

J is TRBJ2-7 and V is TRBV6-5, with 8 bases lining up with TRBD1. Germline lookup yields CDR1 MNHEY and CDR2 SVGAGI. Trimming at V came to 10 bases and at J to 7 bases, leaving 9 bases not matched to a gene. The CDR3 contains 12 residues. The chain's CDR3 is CATGTGLVEQYF. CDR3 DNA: TGTGCCACCGGGACAGGCCTTGTGGAGCAGTACTTC.

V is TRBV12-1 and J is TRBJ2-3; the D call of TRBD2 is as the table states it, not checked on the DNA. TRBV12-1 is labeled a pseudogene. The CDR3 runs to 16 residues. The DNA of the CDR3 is TGTGCCAGCAACCCCCGACTAGCGGGATGCGTAGATACGCAGTATTTT. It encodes CASNPRLAGCVDTQYF.

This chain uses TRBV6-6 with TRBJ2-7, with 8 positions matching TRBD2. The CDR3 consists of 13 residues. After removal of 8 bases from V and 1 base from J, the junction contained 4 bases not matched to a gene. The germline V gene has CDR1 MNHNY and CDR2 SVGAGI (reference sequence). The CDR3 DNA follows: TGTGCCAGCCGAAGCGGGAGTTCCTACGAGCAGTACTTC. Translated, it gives CASRSGSSYEQYF.

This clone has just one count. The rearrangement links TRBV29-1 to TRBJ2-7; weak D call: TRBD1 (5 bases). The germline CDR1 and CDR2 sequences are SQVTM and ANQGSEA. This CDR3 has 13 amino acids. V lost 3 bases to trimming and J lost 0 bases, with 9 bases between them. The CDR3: CSVDAGISYEQYF. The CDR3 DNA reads TGCAGCGTTGATGCAGGGATCTCCTACGAGCAGTACTTC.

The CDR3 protein is CASRKEGAGNTIYF. The CDR3 nucleotides read TGTGCCAGCAGGAAAGAGGGAGCTGGAAACACCATATATTTT. The V gene is TRBV6-6, the J gene TRBJ1-3; no definite D call. The CDR3 consists of 14 residues. V was trimmed by 6 bases and J by 2 bases, leaving 11 bases between them. Germline V lookup: CDR1 MNHNY, CDR2 SVGAGI (reference sequence).

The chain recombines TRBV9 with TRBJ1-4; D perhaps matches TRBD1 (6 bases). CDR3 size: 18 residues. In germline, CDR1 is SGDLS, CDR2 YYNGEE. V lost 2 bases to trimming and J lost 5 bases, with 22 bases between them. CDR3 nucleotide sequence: TGTGCCAGCAGCGTCGAGGGCGGCGGACAGAGGGGGAATGAAAAACTGTTTTTT. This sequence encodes CASSVEGGGQRGNEKLFF.